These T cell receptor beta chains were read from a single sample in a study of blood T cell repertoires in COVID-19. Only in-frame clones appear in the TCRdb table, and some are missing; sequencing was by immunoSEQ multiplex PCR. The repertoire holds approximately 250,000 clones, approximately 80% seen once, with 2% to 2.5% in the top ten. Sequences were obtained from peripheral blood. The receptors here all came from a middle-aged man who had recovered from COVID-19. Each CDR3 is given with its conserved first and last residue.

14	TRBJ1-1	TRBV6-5	CASSPDRDAAEAFF
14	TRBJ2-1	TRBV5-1	CASRLAGGFYEQFF
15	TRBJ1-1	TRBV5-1	CASSLGDRGGTEAFF
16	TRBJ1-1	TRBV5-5	CASSFGQQRGSAEAFF
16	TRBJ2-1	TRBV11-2	CASSRRGTGVENEQFF
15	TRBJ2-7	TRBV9	CASSAGQGGPYEQYF
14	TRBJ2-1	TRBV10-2	CASTPGLAYNEQFF
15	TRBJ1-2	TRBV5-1	CASSVQQGTNYGYTF
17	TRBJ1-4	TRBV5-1	CASSFSGTGATNEKLFF
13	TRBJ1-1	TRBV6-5	CASSYLGGTEAFF
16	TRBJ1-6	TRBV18	CASSPDMPGSGSPLHF
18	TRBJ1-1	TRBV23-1	CASSQDGTGGLMNTEAFF
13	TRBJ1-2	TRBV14	CASSHVTGAGYTF
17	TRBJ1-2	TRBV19	CASSISGTGLRAYGYTF
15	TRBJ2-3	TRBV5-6	CASSRFPGVTDTQYF
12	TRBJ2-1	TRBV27	CASRLGGNEQFF
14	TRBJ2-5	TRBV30	CAWSAGSGGETQYF
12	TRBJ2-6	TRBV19	CASSIVGNVLTF
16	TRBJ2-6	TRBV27	CASSKGVDSGANVLTF
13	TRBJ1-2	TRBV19	CASSISLDKGYTF
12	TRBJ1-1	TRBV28	CASSFSPGRAFF
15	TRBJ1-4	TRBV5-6	CASSTQTGGGEKLFF
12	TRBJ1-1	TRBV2	CASSLQRSEAFF
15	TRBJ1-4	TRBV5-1	CASSLSVGPAEKLFF
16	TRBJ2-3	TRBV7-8	CASSSPGGLDTDTQYF
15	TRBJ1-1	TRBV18	CASSPPSTANTEAFF
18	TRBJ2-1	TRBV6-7	CASSYPHVRTGRTGEQFF
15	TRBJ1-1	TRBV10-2	CASSARGTMNTEAFF
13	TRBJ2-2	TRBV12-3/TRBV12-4	CASSPRNPGELFF
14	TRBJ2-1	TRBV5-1	CASSPRGDYNEQFF
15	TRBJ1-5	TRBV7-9	CASSLGGGHNQPQHF
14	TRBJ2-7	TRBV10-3	CAVAGGDRGHEQYF
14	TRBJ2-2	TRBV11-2	CASSLDLTAGELFF
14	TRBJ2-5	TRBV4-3	CASSQERDSQAQYF
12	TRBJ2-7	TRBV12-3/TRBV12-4	CASSYREREQYF
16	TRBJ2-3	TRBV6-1	CASSERSDSSTDTQYF
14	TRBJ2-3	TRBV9	CASSLAPSTDTQYF
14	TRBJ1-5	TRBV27	CASSLRDSNQPQHF
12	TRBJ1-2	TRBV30	CAWLRGERGYTF
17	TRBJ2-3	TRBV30	CAWSVSRTSGVTDTQYF
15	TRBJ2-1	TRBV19	CASGTSGRAGNEQFF
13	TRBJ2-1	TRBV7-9	CASSLGPGSEQFF
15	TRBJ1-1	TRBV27	CASSPGTTLNTEAFF
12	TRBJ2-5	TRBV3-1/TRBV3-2	CASSQGRETQYF
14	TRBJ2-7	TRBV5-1	CASSVGQGSNEQYF
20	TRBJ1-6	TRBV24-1	CATSDQSTGGRESYNSPLHF
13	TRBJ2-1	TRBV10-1	CASSQGIDNEQFF
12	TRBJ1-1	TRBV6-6	CATSRGNGEAFF